One sample yielded the 27 T cell receptor beta chains listed below, sequenced in a study of blood T cell repertoires in COVID-19. Sequencing used immunoSEQ multiplex PCR; TCRdb keeps in-frame clones, though not all of them. The sample has about 130,000 clones; 70% to 80% are singletons. The source material was peripheral blood. Receptors were obtained from a middle-aged man with active or convalescent COVID-19.

This clone was counted a single time. The rearrangement links TRBV5-1 to TRBJ1-4, with no clear D. Looked up from germline, CDR1 is SGHRS and CDR2 is YFSETQ. Trimming took 0 bases from V and 7 from J, leaving 10 bases between them. This CDR3 is 14 amino acids long. The CDR3 region has the DNA TGCGCCAGCAGCTTGGCTCACAGTACTGAAAAACTGTTTTTT. Amino acids: CASSLAHSTEKLFF.

This clone has just a few counts. This chain links TRBV30 with TRBJ1-5; possibly TRBD1 for D (5 bases). The CDR3 runs to 15 residues. Trimming took off 2 bases at V and 4 bases at J, with 15 bases between the two ends. Per the germline V gene, CDR1 is GTSNPN and CDR2 is SVGIG (reference sequence). In DNA, the CDR3 is TGTGCCTGGAGTCTCCGGGACGGACTAAATCAGCCCCAGCATTTT. This sequence encodes CAWSLRDGLNQPQHF.

This chain uses TRBV7-3 with TRBJ2-5; TRBD2 aligns across 10 bases. Trimming cost V 0 bases and J 5 bases; bases outside gene matches: 0. Germline CDR1 SGHTA, CDR2 FQGTGA. CDR3 size: 14 residues. The CDR3 sequence is CASSLTLAGETQYF. CDR3 bases: TGTGCCAGCAGCTTAACACTAGCGGGGGAGACCCAGTACTTC.

This chain joins TRBV28 and TRBJ1-2; D perhaps matches TRBD1 (6 bases). CDR3 size: 15 residues. The germline V and J ends were trimmed by 6 bases and 4 bases, with 18 bases remaining between them. Germline values: CDR1 MDHEN, CDR2 SYDVKM. The CDR3 DNA reads TGTGCCAGCAGCCTAGGGGGGAGGGCCAGCTATGGCTACACCTTC. Protein: CASSLGGRASYGYTF.

This rearrangement joins TRBV29-1 to TRBJ1-1; a weak D match, TRBD1 (6 bases). The CDR3 extends over 15 amino acids. Trimming removed 5 bases from V and 7 bases from J, with 23 bases in between. Germline assignment: CDR1 SQVTM and CDR2 ANQGSEA. Here the CDR3 reads CSVTMGGGPSSEAFF. The CDR3 region has the DNA TGCAGCGTTACTATGGGAGGGGGGCCGTCCAGTGAAGCTTTCTTT.

As to this clone: The same CDR3 is also encoded by other DNA sequences in this sample. V and J are TRBV30 and TRBJ2-7; 13 bases agree with TRBD2. Germline V gene data show CDR1 as GTSNPN and CDR2 as SVGIG (reference sequence). The J segment lost 6 bases and the V segment lost 3 bases, leaving 5 bases of the junction unmatched. CDR3 size: 14 residues. In DNA, the CDR3 is TGTGCCTGGAGCCCACGACTAGCGGGAGGCGAGCAGTACTTC. Translating gives CAWSPRLAGGEQYF.

The chain combines TRBV19 with TRBJ2-3; TRBD2 matches 10 bases. The CDR3 runs 19 residues. The V and J ends lost 2 bases and 1 base, in that order; junction bases with no gene match: 12. The V gene's germline CDR1 is LNHDA and CDR2 SQIVND (reference sequence). The CDR3 DNA reads TGTGCCAGTAGTATACGGCGGGCTAGCGGGAGTTCTGGCACAGATACGCAGTATTTT. Its protein is CASSIRRASGSSGTDTQYF.

Ten or more counts support this clone. The junction departs from germline at one end; a sequencing error may be responsible. The rearrangement joins TRBV12-5 to TRBJ1-1, with D tentatively TRBD1 (5 bases). Germline CDR1 and CDR2: LGHNT and FRNRAP. The CDR3 is made up of 11 amino acids. The CDR3 DNA reads as TGTGCTAGTGGTTGGCGGGGCTCTGCTTATTTT. Translating gives CASGWRGSAYF.

This clone was counted many times. The gene calls are TRBV24-1 and TRBJ1-5; 10 bases match TRBD1. V shed 4 bases and J 0 bases; nucleotides not matched to a gene: 5. Germline CDR1 is KGHDR and CDR2 is SFDVKD. The CDR3 is 17 residues long. DNA of the CDR3: TGTGCCACCAGTGAAAGGGACAGGGGCTATAGCAATCAGCCCCAGCATTTT. Its protein product is CATSERDRGYSNQPQHF.

J is TRBJ1-1 and V is TRBV7-9; TRBD1 agrees at 8 bases. The CDR3 covers 15 residues. Germline lookup yields CDR1 SEHNR and CDR2 FQNEAQ (reference sequence). The trim removed 5 bases at V and 3 bases at J, leaving 8 bases unmatched. The CDR3: CASSPRGREDTEAFF. The CDR3 DNA follows: TGTGCCAGCAGCCCCAGGGGGCGAGAGGACACTGAAGCTTTCTTT.

The rearrangement uses TRBV29-1 and TRBJ2-2, with D possibly matching TRBD2 (6 bases). The CDR3 contains 13 residues. Trimming pared 6 bases from V and 5 bases from J, leaving 13 bases between. CDR1 and CDR2 (germline): SQVTM, ANQGSEA. In DNA, the CDR3 is TGCAGCGTATCTGGGGGGAGGACCGGGGAGCTGTTTTTT. Encoded protein: CSVSGGRTGELFF.

The rearrangement links TRBV19 to TRBJ1-5, with no clear D. This CDR3 region has 14 residues. CDR1 is LNHDA and CDR2 is SQIVND in the germline V gene (reference sequence). The germline V and J ends were trimmed by 5 bases and 1 base, with 9 bases remaining between them. The CDR3 protein is CASSPAGSNQPQHF. CDR3 sequence (DNA): TGTGCCAGTAGTCCGGCAGGCAGCAATCAGCCCCAGCATTTT.

This sequence joins TRBV12-5 and TRBJ2-7, with D hard to call. There are 12 residues in the CDR3. CDR1 and CDR2 from the germline V gene are LGHNT and FRNRAP. V was trimmed by 2 bases and J by 5 bases, leaving 7 bases between them. The CDR3 protein is CASGLPPDEQYF. In DNA form, the CDR3 reads TGTGCTAGTGGTTTGCCCCCCGACGAGCAGTACTTC.

The V call is TRBV5-6, the J call TRBJ1-1, with TRBD1 matching 8 bases. There are 14 residues in the CDR3. CDR1 and CDR2 from the germline V gene are SGHDT and YYEEEE. The junction had 6 bases not matched to a gene; V was cut back by 7 bases and J by 1 base. The CDR3, as DNA: TGTGCCAGCCTATCGGGACAGGAGAACACTGAAGCTTTCTTT. Its translation is CASLSGQENTEAFF.

This chain connects TRBV18 to TRBJ2-1; perhaps TRBD1 as D (6 bases). CDR3 length: 15 amino acids. CDR1 is KGHSH, CDR2 LQKENI, per germline. V dropped 1 base and J dropped 5 bases, with 12 bases sitting between them. The CDR3: CASSPRRTVDNEQFF. CDR3 in DNA: TGTGCCAGCTCACCACGCCGGACAGTTGACAATGAGCAGTTCTTC. Full variable domain (remainder filled in from reference TRBV18 and TRBJ2-1): NAGVMQNPRHLVRRRGQEARLRCSPMKGHSHVYWYRQLPEEGLKFMVYLQKENIIDESGMPKERFSAEFPKEGPSILRIQQVVRGDSAAYFCASSPRRTVDNEQFFGPGTRLTVL.

The chain links TRBV29-1 to TRBJ2-3; 7 bases fit TRBD2. The CDR3 is 13 amino acids. The germline V gene encodes CDR1 SQVTM and CDR2 ANQGSEA. After removal of 6 bases from V and 4 bases from J, the junction contained 7 bases not matched to a gene. The CDR3 spells CSVGGVRADTQYF. CDR3 sequence (DNA): TGCAGCGTGGGGGGGGTTCGGGCAGATACGCAGTATTTT.

In its sample, this clone was seen once. The rearrangement links TRBV5-1 to TRBJ2-2; 8 nucleotides match TRBD2. V lost 4 bases to trimming and J lost 0 bases; unmatched junction nucleotides: 11. The CDR3 runs to 18 residues. Germline values: CDR1 SGHRS, CDR2 YFSETQ. CDR3 DNA: TGCGCCAGCAGCAATGGACTAGCACGGGGAGCGAACACCGGGGAGCTGTTTTTT. This encodes CASSNGLARGANTGELFF.

The rearrangement uses TRBV28 and TRBJ2-7; the match to TRBD1 covers 9 bases. This CDR3 contains 15 residues. The junction had 12 bases not matched to a gene; V was cut back by 6 bases and J by 6 bases. Germline CDR1 reads MDHEN; CDR2 reads SYDVKM. In nucleotides, the CDR3 is TGTGCCAGCAGCCGAGCTACAGGGGGCCCCTCCGAGCAGTACTTC. This encodes CASSRATGGPSEQYF.

The chain is built from TRBV11-3 and TRBJ2-6; 7 bases are shared with TRBD2. CDR3 length equals 18 residues. The V segment lost 4 bases and the J segment 4 bases; nucleotides outside the gene matches: 13. Germline V gives CDR1 SGHNT, CDR2 YENEEA. CDR3 protein: CASSSHAGEGRGANVLTF. The DNA of the CDR3 is TGTGCCAGCAGCTCCCATGCGGGGGAAGGGAGGGGGGCCAACGTCCTGACTTTC.

The chain links TRBV24-1 to TRBJ2-1, with D unresolved. V shed 8 bases and J shed 5 bases, with 6 bases lying between them. The CDR3 spans 11 residues. Per the germline V gene, CDR1 is KGHDR and CDR2 is SFDVKD. Here the CDR3 reads CATTRNNEQFF. The CDR3 DNA reads as TGTGCCACCACCAGAAACAATGAGCAGTTCTTC.

The chain combines TRBV30 with TRBJ1-5; a possible D gene is TRBD1 (5 bases). Between the trimmed V and J ends, which lost 1 base and 0 bases, there was a span of 13 bases. The CDR3 covers 16 residues. The germline CDR1 and CDR2 sequences are GTSNPN and SVGIG (reference sequence). DNA of the CDR3: TGTGCCTGGAGTGGGTCTGGGGCCACTAGCAATCAGCCCCAGCATTTT. This encodes CAWSGSGATSNQPQHF.

The V call is TRBV7-9, the J call TRBJ2-2; TRBD2 might be the D (6 bases). Germline-derived CDR1 and CDR2 are SEHNR and FQNEAQ (reference sequence). Trimming took off 4 bases at V and 2 bases at J, with 20 bases between the two ends. The CDR3 loop spans 18 amino acids. DNA for the CDR3: TGTGCCAGCAGCTCCCCAGATAAATGGGGGGTAAACACCGGGGAGCTGTTTTTT. It yields the protein CASSSPDKWGVNTGELFF.

This chain connects TRBV11-2 to TRBJ1-4; D might be TRBD1 (5 bases). The CDR3 is 15 amino acids. Trimming shortened V by 5 bases and J by 3 bases, and 13 bases separated the two germline ends. Germline CDR1 is SGHAT and CDR2 is FQNNGV. The DNA of the CDR3 is TGTGCCAGCAGCCCAGCGGGGGGGGCTAATGAAAAACTGTTTTTT. Amino acids: CASSPAGGANEKLFF.

The chain recombines TRBV2 with TRBJ2-6, with D tentatively TRBD1 (5 bases). The germline V gene has CDR1 SNHLY and CDR2 FYNNEI. V lost 2 bases to trimming and J lost 0 bases, with 17 bases between them. This CDR3 comprises 19 residues. The CDR3 reads CASSENKGAVYSGANVLTF. The CDR3, as DNA: TGTGCCAGCAGTGAAAATAAAGGGGCGGTATACTCTGGGGCCAACGTCCTGACTTTC.

This clone has just one count. The CDR3: CASSPNPGQGGSPLHF. DNA of the CDR3: TGTGCCAGCAGCCCCAATCCGGGACAGGGAGGATCACCCCTCCACTTT. The chain combines TRBV3-1 (or the pseudogene TRBV3-2) with TRBJ1-6; 9 positions match TRBD1. V lost 4 bases, J lost 10 bases, and 11 bases stayed unmatched. Germline V CDR1 and CDR2: LGHDT, YNNKEL (reference sequence). The CDR3 loop spans 16 amino acids.

The chain combines TRBV7-7 with TRBJ1-3, with D perhaps matching TRBD1 (5 bases). V lost 5 bases to trimming and J lost 4 bases, with 9 bases between them. This CDR3 comprises 13 residues. The germline V gene encodes CDR1 SSHAT and CDR2 FNYEAQ (reference sequence). The CDR3 loop is CASSPGPGNTIYF. The CDR3 DNA reads TGTGCCAGCAGCCCAGGGCCGGGAAACACCATATATTTT.

In this sample, this clone turned up once. J is TRBJ1-2 and V is TRBV19, with a tentative D call TRBD1 (6 bases). This CDR3 region has 13 residues. Looked up from germline, CDR1 is LNHDA and CDR2 is SQIVND (reference sequence). Trimming took off 5 bases at V and 5 bases at J, with 12 bases between the two ends. The CDR3 nucleotides read TGTGCCAGTAGTCAGGGGCGAAAATATGGCTACACCTTC. Its translation: CASSQGRKYGYTF.